The entry below describes one T cell receptor beta chain. Reprocessing the 5' RACE reads, TCRdb reports a single entry for every CDR3 protein and omits DNA. This table lists fewer than 150,000 distinct CDR3 sequences. Germline V gives CDR1 SGHRS, CDR2 YFSETQ. The CDR3 has 16 residues. The data stem from a study of monozygotic twins with inflammatory bowel disease. The TCR sequence derives from a human donor with ulcerative colitis or Crohn's disease, or a healthy co-twin of an affected twin (not recorded which). The V call is TRBV5-1, the J call TRBJ2-2. The sample comprised blood. CDR3: CASSLATGANTGELFF.